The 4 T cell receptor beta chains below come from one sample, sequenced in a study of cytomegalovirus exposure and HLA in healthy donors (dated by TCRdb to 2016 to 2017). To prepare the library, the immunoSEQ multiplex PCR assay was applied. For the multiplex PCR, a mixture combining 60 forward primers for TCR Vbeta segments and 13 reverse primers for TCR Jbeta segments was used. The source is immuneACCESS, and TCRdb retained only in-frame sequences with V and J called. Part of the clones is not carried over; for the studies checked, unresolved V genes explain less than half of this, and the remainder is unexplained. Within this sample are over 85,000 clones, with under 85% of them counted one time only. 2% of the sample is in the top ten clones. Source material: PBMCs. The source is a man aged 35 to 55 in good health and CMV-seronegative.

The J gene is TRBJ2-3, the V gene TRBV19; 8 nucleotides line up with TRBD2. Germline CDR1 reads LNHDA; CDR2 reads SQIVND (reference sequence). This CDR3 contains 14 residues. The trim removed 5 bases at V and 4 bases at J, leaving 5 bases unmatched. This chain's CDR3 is CASSVTGGADTQYF. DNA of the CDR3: TGTGCCAGTAGTGTGACCGGGGGGGCAGATACGCAGTATTTT.

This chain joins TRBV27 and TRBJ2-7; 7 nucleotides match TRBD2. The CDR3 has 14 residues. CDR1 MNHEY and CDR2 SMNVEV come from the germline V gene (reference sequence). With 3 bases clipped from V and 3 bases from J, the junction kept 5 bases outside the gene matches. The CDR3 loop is CASSLGREGYEQYF. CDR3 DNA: TGTGCCAGCAGTTTGGGCAGGGAGGGCTACGAGCAGTACTTC.

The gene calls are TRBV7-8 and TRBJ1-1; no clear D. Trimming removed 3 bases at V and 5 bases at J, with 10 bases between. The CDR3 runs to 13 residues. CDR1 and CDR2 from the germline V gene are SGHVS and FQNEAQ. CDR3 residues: CASSFNVETEAFF. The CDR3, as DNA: TGTGCCAGCAGCTTTAATGTGGAGACTGAAGCTTTCTTT.

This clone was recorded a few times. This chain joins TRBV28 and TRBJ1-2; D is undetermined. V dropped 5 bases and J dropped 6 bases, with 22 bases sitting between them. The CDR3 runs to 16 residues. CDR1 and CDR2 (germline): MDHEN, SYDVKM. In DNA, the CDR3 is TGTGCCAGCAGTCCCCGGACTTTTAACCTTCCGAATGGCTACACCTTC. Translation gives CASSPRTFNLPNGYTF.